This TCR beta chain originates from a study of shared clonotypes between healthy human individuals. Measured with immunoSEQ multiplex PCR; TCRdb has only the in-frame clones, and not every one. This sample has over 850,000 clones, with 78% found just once. Trimming removed 1 base from V and 3 bases from J, with 9 bases in between. This CDR3 is 13 amino acids long. Germline CDR1 reads GTSNPN; CDR2 reads SVGIG (reference sequence). Details on this clone: What it recognizes is unknown. The sample carries other DNA sequences with the same CDR3.

Overall study results and limits: Across several donors, naive CD4 shared around 5.1%, naive CD8 more than 3%, memory CD4 over 2%, memory CD8 approximately 0.4%.

This TCR was recovered from a man younger than 30 in good health. Some clones in this sample may be carry-over from other donors' samples. The sequencing input was memory CD4+ T cells from PBMCs. Subset defined: CD45RA-negative fraction. The rearrangement uses TRBV30 and TRBJ1-1; maybe TRBD1 (5 bases). CDR3: CAWSGQGDTEAFF. CDR3 sequence (DNA): TGTGCCTGGAGTGGCCAAGGGGACACTGAAGCTTTCTTT.